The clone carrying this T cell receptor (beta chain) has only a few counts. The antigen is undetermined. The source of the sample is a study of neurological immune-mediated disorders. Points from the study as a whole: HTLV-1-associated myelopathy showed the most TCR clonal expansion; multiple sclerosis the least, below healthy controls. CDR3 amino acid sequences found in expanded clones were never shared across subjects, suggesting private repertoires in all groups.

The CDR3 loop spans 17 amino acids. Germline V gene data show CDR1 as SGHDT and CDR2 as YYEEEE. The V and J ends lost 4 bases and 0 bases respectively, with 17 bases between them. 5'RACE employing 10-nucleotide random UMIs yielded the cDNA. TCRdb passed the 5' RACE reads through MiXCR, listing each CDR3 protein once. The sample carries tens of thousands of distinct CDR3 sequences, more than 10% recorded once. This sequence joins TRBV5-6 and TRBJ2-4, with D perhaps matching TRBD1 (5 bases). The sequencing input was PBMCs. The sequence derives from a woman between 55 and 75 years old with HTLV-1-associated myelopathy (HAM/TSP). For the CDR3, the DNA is TGTGCCAGCAGCGGCCCTCGACAGAGACTAGCCAAAAACATTCAGTACTTC. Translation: CASSGPRQRLAKNIQYF. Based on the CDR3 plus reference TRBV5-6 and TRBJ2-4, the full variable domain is DAGVTQSPTHLIKTRGQQVTLRCSPKSGHDTVSWYQQALGQGPQFIFQYYEEEERQRGNFPDRFSGHQFPNYSSELNVNALLLGDSALYLCASSGPRQRLAKNIQYFGAGTRLSVL.